Listed here is a single T cell receptor (beta chain). What it binds is not known. The data belong to a study of T-cell reconstitution after alpha-beta-depleted transplantation in children. Points from the study as a whole: Alpha-beta T cells present about two months after transplant were reported to originate from several hundred expanded graft clones.

Unique molecular identifiers tagged the TCRbeta library. MiXCR was run by TCRdb on the PCR reads, yielding one entry per CDR3 protein. Found here are about 250,000 distinct CDR3 sequences, 20% to 30% of them singletons; the top ten hold around 4.8%. Per the germline V gene, CDR1 is LGHNA and CDR2 is YNFKEQ. The CDR3 has 17 residues. Trimming removed 2 bases at V and 3 bases at J, with 17 bases between. The sequence derives from a female patient under 10 years old who had a stem cell transplant for congenital amegakaryocytic thrombocytopenia, so the T cells may come from the graft donor. Sequencing used PBMCs, mostly from graft donor cells, obtained 360 days after TCRalphabeta/CD19-depleted stem cell transplant. The chain joins TRBV4-2 to TRBJ1-5; D is perhaps TRBD1 (5 bases). CDR3 sequence reads: CASSQPFEGRNNQPQHF. CDR3 nucleotides: TGTGCCAGCAGCCAACCCTTCGAGGGACGGAACAATCAGCCCCAGCATTTT.